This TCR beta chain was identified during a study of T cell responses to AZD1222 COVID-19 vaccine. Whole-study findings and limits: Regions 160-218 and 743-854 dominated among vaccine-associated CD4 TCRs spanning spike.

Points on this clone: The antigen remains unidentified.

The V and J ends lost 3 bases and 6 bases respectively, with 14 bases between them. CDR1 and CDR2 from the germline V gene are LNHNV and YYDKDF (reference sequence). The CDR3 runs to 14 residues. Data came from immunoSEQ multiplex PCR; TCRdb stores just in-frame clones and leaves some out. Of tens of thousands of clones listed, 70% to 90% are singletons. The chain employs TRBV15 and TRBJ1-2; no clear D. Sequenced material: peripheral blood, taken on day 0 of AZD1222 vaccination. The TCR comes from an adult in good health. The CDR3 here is CATSSGLPRDGYTF. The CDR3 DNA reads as TGTGCCACCAGCAGTGGACTCCCCCGAGATGGCTACACCTTC.